This T cell receptor (beta chain) was sequenced during a study of CXCR3-negative and CXCR3-positive naive CD8 T cells. About the study: The libraries together contributed some 150 million TRB reads, each supplying about 1.5 +/- 0.3 million. Study observations and caveats: Compared with CXCR3-negative naive cells, CXCR3-positive naive cells showed more hydrophobic TRB CDR3s. Most assays used freshly isolated PBMCs, as cryopreservation partially reduced CXCR3.

UMI labels and 5' RACE were used to prepare the TRB cDNA libraries. TCRdb reprocessed the 5' RACE reads, with one entry per CDR3 protein and no DNA. This table lists more than 100,000 distinct CDR3 sequences. Of note for this clonotype: The antigen remains unidentified.

The clonotype originates from a human donor in good health. Some clones in this sample may be carry-over from other donors' samples. The specimen sequenced was naive CXCR3+ CD8+ T cells from blood. This sample's subset: CD45RO-CCR7+CD27+CD95- naive CD8+ T cells expressing CXCR3 (TNR3+).

This CDR3 reads CSVGDTTGELFF. This chain links TRBV29-1 with TRBJ2-2; there is no DNA to check the TCRdb D call of TRBD1. Germline CDR1 is SQVTM and CDR2 is ANQGSEA. The CDR3 is 12 amino acids.